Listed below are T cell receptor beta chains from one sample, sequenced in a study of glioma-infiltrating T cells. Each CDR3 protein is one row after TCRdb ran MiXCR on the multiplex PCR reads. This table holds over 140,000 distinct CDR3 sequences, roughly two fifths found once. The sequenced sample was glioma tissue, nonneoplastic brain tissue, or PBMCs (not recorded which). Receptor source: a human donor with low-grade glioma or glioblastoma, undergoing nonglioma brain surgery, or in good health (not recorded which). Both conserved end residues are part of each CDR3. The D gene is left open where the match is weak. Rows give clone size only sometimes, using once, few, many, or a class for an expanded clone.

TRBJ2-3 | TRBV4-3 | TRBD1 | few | TGCGCCAGCAGCCAAGCCCCGGGACAGGGACTAACAGATACGCAGTATTTT | CASSQAPGQGLTDTQYF
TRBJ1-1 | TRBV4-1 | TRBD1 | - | TGCGCCAGCAGCCACCCGGGACAGAGGAACACTGAAGCTTTCTTT | CASSHPGQRNTEAFF
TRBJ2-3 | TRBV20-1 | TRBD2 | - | TGCAGTTCTAGCGGGGGGACAGATACGCAGTATTTT | CSSSGGTDTQYF
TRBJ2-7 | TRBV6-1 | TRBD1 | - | TGTGCCAGCAGTGAAGCTCCGACAGGGGGTAGGTACGAGCAGTACTTC | CASSEAPTGGRYEQYF
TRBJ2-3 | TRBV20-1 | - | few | TGCAGTGCTGGGCCGACAGGCCCGGGGGCAGATACGCAGTATTTT | CSAGPTGPGADTQYF
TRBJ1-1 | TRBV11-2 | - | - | TGTGCCAGCAGCGTGACGCAGAACACTGAAGCTTTCTTT | CASSVTQNTEAFF
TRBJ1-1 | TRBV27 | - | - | TGTGCCAGCATCGGCCTGCGCGGAACCGCTGAAGCTTTCTTT | CASIGLRGTAEAFF
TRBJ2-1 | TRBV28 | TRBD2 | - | TGTGCCAGCATCGAGAAGCGGGAAGCCTACAATGAGCAGTTCTTC | CASIEKREAYNEQFF
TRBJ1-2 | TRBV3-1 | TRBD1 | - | TGTGCCAGCAGACATGGACAGGGGGCATCCCATAACTATGGCTACACCTTC | CASRHGQGASHNYGYTF
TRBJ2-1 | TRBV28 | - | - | TGTGCCAGCAGACCAAGGGGGAGCCAGAATGAGCAGTTCTTC | CASRPRGSQNEQFF
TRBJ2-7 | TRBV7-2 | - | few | TGTGCCAGCAGCTCCAGCGAGGGCGAGCAGTACTTC | CASSSSEGEQYF
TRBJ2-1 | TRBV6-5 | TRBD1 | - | TGTGCCAGCAGTTACGCCGGGACAGGGGATTACAATGAGCAGTTCTTC | CASSYAGTGDYNEQFF
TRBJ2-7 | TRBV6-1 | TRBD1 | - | TGTGTCAGCAGTGAAGCGCATGGGACAGGAGCCTACGAGCAGTACTTC | CVSSEAHGTGAYEQYF